This TCR beta chain came from a study of blood T cell repertoires in COVID-19. Across the study: T cells, B-cell-depleted T cells, or PBMCs supplied cDNA or gDNA.

Participants came from 20 to 25 US areas, aged about 18 to 95 years. For recovered donors of Cohort 3, there were two negative PCRs, clearance, or symptom resolution. The CDR3 runs 13 residues. Trimming left V 6 bases short and J 4 bases short, with 10 bases between. Germline V gene lookup returns CDR1 MNHEY and CDR2 SMNVEV (reference sequence). How the authors handled the data: Amplification of reference gene primers was used by the study to estimate nucleated cell counts. Repertoires were generated with immunoSEQ multiplex PCR, while TCRdb's copy carries only in-frame clones and drops some. That table supplies the V and J calls and clone size; D and trimming were determined from the DNA. The repertoire has around 280,000 clones, around 90% of them found once; the top ten carry about 1.7%.

The sequence came from a woman in her forties who had recovered from COVID-19. V and J are TRBV27 and TRBJ1-5; D is unresolved. The sample comprised PBMCs or T cells enriched from blood (not recorded which). CDR3 sequence: CASSWRENQPQHF. CDR3 sequence (DNA): TGTGCCAGCAGCTGGAGGGAGAATCAGCCCCAGCATTTT.